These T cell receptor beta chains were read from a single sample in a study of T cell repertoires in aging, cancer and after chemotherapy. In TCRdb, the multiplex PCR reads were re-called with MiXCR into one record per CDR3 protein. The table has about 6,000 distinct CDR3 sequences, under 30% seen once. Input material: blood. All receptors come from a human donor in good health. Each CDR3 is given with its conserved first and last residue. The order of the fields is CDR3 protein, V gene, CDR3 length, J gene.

CDR3: CAPGGNTEAFF
V: TRBV23-1
length: 11
J: TRBJ1-1

CDR3: CASSKYDPFTNTQYF
V: TRBV21-1
length: 15
J: TRBJ2-3

CDR3: CASSPTGYEQYF
V: TRBV12-3/TRBV12-4
length: 12
J: TRBJ2-7

CDR3: CASSTLADEQFF
V: TRBV19
length: 12
J: TRBJ2-1

CDR3: CASSIALGQGTWTIYF
V: TRBV19
length: 16
J: TRBJ1-3

CDR3: CASSAATGNQPQHF
V: TRBV6-1
length: 14
J: TRBJ1-5

CDR3: CASSQGREGDTEAFF
V: TRBV4-3
length: 15
J: TRBJ1-1

CDR3: CASSWTGSTEAFF
V: TRBV6-2/TRBV6-3
length: 13
J: TRBJ1-1

CDR3: CAWGKTGADEQYF
V: TRBV30
length: 13
J: TRBJ2-7

CDR3: CATSSPETGDQETQYF
V: TRBV15
length: 16
J: TRBJ2-5

CDR3: CASSPGTGSSPLHF
V: TRBV5-6
length: 14
J: TRBJ1-6

CDR3: CASSLVLRQGGRNTEAFF
V: TRBV5-6
length: 18
J: TRBJ1-1

CDR3: CASSWGDRSGRTEAFF
V: TRBV5-1
length: 16
J: TRBJ1-1